These T cell receptor beta chains were read from a single sample in a study of blood T cell repertoires in COVID-19. Generated by immunoSEQ multiplex PCR, the TCRdb table keeps only in-frame clones and is missing some. The table lists about 59,000 clones, 78% of them singletons. Sequencing was carried out using peripheral blood. The receptors stem from an elderly man with acute or convalescent COVID-19. Each CDR3 is given with its conserved first and last residue. D genes are given only for firm matches. Clone size, where shown, is once, few, many, or a class for clones that have expanded.

v_gene	j_gene	len	d_gene	abundance	CDR3nt	CDR3aa
TRBV6-1	TRBJ1-2	13	TRBD1	NA	TGTGCCAGCAGTGAGGACAGGGTACATGGCTACACCTTC	CASSEDRVHGYTF
TRBV7-8	TRBJ1-1	15	NA	once	TGTGCCAGCAGCCCCGACCTACAGGGGAACACTGAAGCTTTCTTT	CASSPDLQGNTEAFF
TRBV20-1	TRBJ2-3	11	NA	NA	TGCAGTGCCGACCAACTAGCAACGCAGTATTTT	CSADQLATQYF
TRBV5-4	TRBJ1-3	15	NA	NA	TGTGCCAGCAGCCGCGGCGGGACCTCTGGAAACACCATATATTTT	CASSRGGTSGNTIYF
TRBV30	TRBJ2-2	12	NA	few	TGTGCCTGGAGTGTTAGGGGCGGGGAGCTGTTTTTT	CAWSVRGGELFF
TRBV27	TRBJ2-5	13	NA	NA	TGTGCCAGCAGTAGGTGGGGCCCGGAGACCCAGTACTTC	CASSRWGPETQYF
TRBV25-1	TRBJ2-7	11	TRBD2	NA	TGTGCCAGCAGTGGACTAGCGGAGCAGTACTTC	CASSGLAEQYF
TRBV3-1/TRBV3-2	TRBJ1-4	14	TRBD1	NA	TGTGCCAGCAGCCAAACCGGGACAGGCTTGAAACTGTTTTTT	CASSQTGTGLKLFF
TRBV6-1	TRBJ1-3	14	NA	NA	TGTGCCACCGAGGGGGAAGGCACGGGAAACACCATATATTTT	CATEGEGTGNTIYF
TRBV12-3/TRBV12-4	TRBJ1-1	13	NA	few	TGTGCCAGCAGTTTACTCGGCGGCACTGAAGCTTTCTTT	CASSLLGGTEAFF
TRBV30	TRBJ1-4	15	TRBD1	once	TGTGCCTGGAACTCGGGACAGGGTGGAACGGAAAAACTGTTTTTT	CAWNSGQGGTEKLFF
TRBV7-2	TRBJ2-1	16	TRBD2	NA	TGTGCCAGCAGCGCCATCCCGGGACTAGGTTGGAATGAGCAGTTCTTC	CASSAIPGLGWNEQFF
TRBV13	TRBJ2-1	14	NA	NA	TGTGCCAGCAGCCTCCGGGGGTCGAGCCATGAGCAGTTCTTC	CASSLRGSSHEQFF
TRBV7-2	TRBJ1-2	16	TRBD1	once	TGTGCCAGCAGCACGACAGGGCCCCGCTCCCCCTATGGCTACACCTTC	CASSTTGPRSPYGYTF
TRBV5-1	TRBJ1-4	12	NA	NA	TGCGCCAGCAGCTTGGCCGGTGAAAAACTGTTTTTT	CASSLAGEKLFF
TRBV12-2	TRBJ1-5	14	NA	NA	TGTGCAAGTCGCTTTGGACAGGTTAATCAGCCCCAGCATTTT	CASRFGQVNQPQHF
TRBV9	TRBJ2-3	15	NA	NA	TGTGCCAGCAGCAGGACAGCCGCCCGCACAGATACGCAGTATTTT	CASSRTAARTDTQYF
TRBV3-1/TRBV3-2	TRBJ2-7	16	TRBD1	NA	TGTGCCAGCAGCCCAACCCCGACAGGGATCGCCTACGAGCAGTACTTC	CASSPTPTGIAYEQYF
TRBV19	TRBJ1-3	14	TRBD1	NA	TGTGCCAGTAGTTTCGGACAGGGAGGAAACACCATATATTTT	CASSFGQGGNTIYF
TRBV30	TRBJ1-1	12	NA	NA	TGTGCCTGGCAGAAGGGGCGCGGTGAAGCTTTCTTT	CAWQKGRGEAFF